What follows are 8 T cell receptor beta chains derived from one specimen sequenced in a study of T cells in Graves' hyperthyroidism and ophthalmopathy. Template material for amplifying TCR beta CDR3 regions consisted of RNA transcripts. TCR CDR3 regions were first amplified by RT-PCR with HTBI primers. TCRdb called the multiplex PCR reads again in MiXCR, with one record for every CDR3 protein. Of a few hundred thousand distinct CDR3 sequences listed, 35% to 55% are singletons. The source material was peripheral blood or thyroid tissue (not recorded which). Receptors were obtained from an adult woman with Graves' disease, either hyperthyroidism or ophthalmopathy (not recorded which).

This clonotype was recorded many times. V is TRBV2 and J is TRBJ1-5; the D is unclear. The CDR3 covers 13 residues. Germline CDR1 reads SNHLY; CDR2 reads FYNNEI. Trimming removed 4 bases from V and 8 bases from J, with 12 bases in between. The CDR3 coding sequence is TGTGCCAGCAGTGCGGGTTCATTAAAGCCCCAGCATTTT. Translated, it gives CASSAGSLKPQHF.

The CDR3 DNA sequence: TGTGCCAGCAGCGTTGGCGTACTAGCGTTAAACGAGCAGTACTTC. It encodes CASSVGVLALNEQYF. The rearrangement links TRBV9 to TRBJ2-7; TRBD2 matches at 7 bases. Trimming removed 2 bases from V and 5 bases from J; junction bases left unmatched: 10. Per germline, CDR1 SGDLS and CDR2 YYNGEE. The CDR3 spans 15 residues.

Ten or more counts support this clonotype. The gene calls are TRBV9 and TRBJ2-7; a possible D gene is TRBD1 (6 bases). V lost 4 bases and J lost 2, with 13 bases in between. Germline-derived CDR1 and CDR2 are SGDLS and YYNGEE. The CDR3 sequence is 14 residues long. CDR3 residues: CASSPDSGAYEQYF. The CDR3 DNA reads TGTGCCAGCAGCCCGGACAGTGGGGCCTACGAGCAGTACTTC.

The chain links TRBV29-1 to TRBJ2-2; D is uncertain. This CDR3 region has 15 residues. Germline V lookup: CDR1 SQVTM, CDR2 ANQGSEA. V dropped 4 bases and J dropped 0 bases, with 12 bases sitting between them. The CDR3 nucleotides read TGCAGCGTTGGGTTTTTGACCACGAACACCGGGGAGCTGTTTTTT. Translated: CSVGFLTTNTGELFF.

The chain links TRBV7-3 to TRBJ1-2; the D is unclear. The germline V gene encodes CDR1 SGHTA and CDR2 FQGTGA. CDR3 length: 12 residues. The V and J ends lost 4 bases and 8 bases respectively, with 11 bases between them. For the CDR3, the DNA is TGTGCCAGCAGCTCCTGGGGAGGAGGCTACACCTTC. The encoded protein is CASSSWGGGYTF.

This clonotype was found a few times. This chain links TRBV5-8 with TRBJ1-2; no clear D gene. The V end was cut by 2 bases, the J end by 0 bases, with 17 bases between. The CDR3 sequence is 17 residues long. In germline, CDR1 is SGHTS, CDR2 YDEGEE. The DNA for the CDR3 is TGTGCCAGCAGCTTTAAACGTTACGGGATAGCTAACTATGGCTACACCTTC. Its translation: CASSFKRYGIANYGYTF.

This clonotype has more than one count but fewer than ten. This chain links TRBV28 with TRBJ1-1; D is ambiguous. The germline V gene encodes CDR1 MDHEN and CDR2 SYDVKM. V was trimmed by 2 bases and J by 0 bases, leaving 13 bases between them. The CDR3 is made up of 16 amino acids. The CDR3 is CASSLLAGGMNTEAFF. CDR3 nucleotides: TGTGCCAGCAGTTTACTGGCAGGAGGAATGAACACTGAAGCTTTCTTT. The full variable domain, rest sourced from reference TRBV28 and TRBJ1-1, is DVKVTQSSRYLVKRTGEKVFLECVQDMDHENMFWYRQDPGLGLRLIYFSYDVKMKEKGDIPEGYSVSREKKERFSLILESASTNQTSMYLCASSLLAGGMNTEAFFGQGTRLTVV.

In regard to this clonotype: One base away lies a much larger clone, so this may be a sequencing read error. The chain employs TRBV5-1 and TRBJ2-7; TRBD1 aligns across 11 bases. The germline V gene has CDR1 SGHRS and CDR2 YFSETQ. This CDR3 is built from 14 residues. V lost 9 bases, J lost 4 bases, and 9 bases stayed unmatched. The CDR3 DNA sequence: TGCGCCAACGCCAGGACAGGGGGCGGGTACGAGCAGTACTTC. Its protein is CANARTGGGYEQYF.